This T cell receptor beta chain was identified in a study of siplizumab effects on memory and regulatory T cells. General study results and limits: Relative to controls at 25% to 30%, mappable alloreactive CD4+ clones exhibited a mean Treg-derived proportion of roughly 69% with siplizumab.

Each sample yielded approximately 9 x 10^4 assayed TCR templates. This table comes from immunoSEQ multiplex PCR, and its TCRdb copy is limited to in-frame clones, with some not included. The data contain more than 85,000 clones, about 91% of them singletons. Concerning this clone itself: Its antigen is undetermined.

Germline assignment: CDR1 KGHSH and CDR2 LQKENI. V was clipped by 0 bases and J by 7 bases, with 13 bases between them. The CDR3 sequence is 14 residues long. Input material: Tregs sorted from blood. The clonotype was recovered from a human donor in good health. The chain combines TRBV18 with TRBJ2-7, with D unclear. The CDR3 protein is CASSPPLLLPEQYF. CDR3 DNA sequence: TGTGCCAGCTCACCACCGTTACTCCTGCCGGAGCAGTACTTC.